This T cell receptor (beta chain) was sequenced in a study of Tregs in tolerant kidney transplant recipients (dated by TCRdb to the late 2010s). As for the study more broadly: The transplants used related donors along with nonmyeloablative bone marrow transplantation, and in the human trials mixed chimerism was transient. TCRbeta sequencing was used in the study to identify donor-specific regulatory T cells before combined kidney and bone marrow transplantation, and the identified cells were then tracked after transplant. Broad study findings and their caveats: Because only a small number of patients were included, the study had limitations, and the results will need to be validated in larger populations as well as under other immunosuppression protocols. The most biologically relevant and donor-specific TCRbeta repertoire appeared to be identified by expanding Tregs with activated donor B cells. In tolerant patients, the expansion of donor-specific Tregs was greater than global Treg expansion, suggesting that the expansion was antigen-driven rather than nonspecific. PCR primers changed over time for some patients, so nucleotide-level comparison across those patients' samples was not possible. Biological reproducibility was not directly addressed, though technical replication error appeared minimal.

From the cysteine up to the phenylalanine, the CDR3 has a length of 13 residues. Just CDR3 DNA is preserved here, 39 bases in frame from base 1. The germline V gene specifies MGHDK as CDR1 and SYGVNS as CDR2. Genomic DNA was extracted from sorted cells with the QIAGEN DNeasy Blood and Tissue Kit for TCRbeta CDR3 sequencing. Through immunoSEQ, high-throughput TCRbeta CDR3 sequencing was done commercially, including PCR amplification with internal controls and bias correction. The original pipeline was this. A unique productive TCRbeta sequence was defined by the CDR3 nucleotide sequence when primers matched, and otherwise by the CDR3 amino acid sequence together with the Vbeta and Jbeta genes. Sorting error was corrected by removing sequences shared between sorted populations at a frequency ratio of 2:1 or less, and the remaining shared sequences were assigned to the higher population. A sequence was defined as donor-reactive if the sequence was expanded at least 5-fold in CFSE-low cells compared with unstimulated cells and had a frequency of at least 0.01% in CFSE-low cells. Jensen-Shannon divergence calculated on the top 100 TCRbeta sequences ranked by frequency was used to measure repertoire divergence. When a sample had multiple sequencing runs, each run was corrected for sorting error separately and the runs were then pooled. The table was pulled from immuneACCESS by TCRdb, which kept in-frame rearrangements only. Such tables lose some clones; where checked, under half of the loss comes from unresolved V genes, and the rest has no known cause. Clonal size and the V and J genes are those of that table, whereas D and trimming came from the DNA. The sample table lists roughly 80,000 clones, approximately 90% of them with a count of one. Jointly, the top ten make up about 0.34% of the sample.

Interpreted using the paper, the time point label stands for: blood sample drawn before combined kidney and bone marrow transplant. Thawed PBMCs were FACS-sorted into unstimulated Tregs (CD4+CD25+CD127-), CD4+ non-Tregs (CD4+CD25-), CD4 cells and CD8 cells. Prior to Treg sorting, thawed PBMCs were rested overnight at 37 degrees C with approximately 180 IU/ml IL-2. The patients were several recipients of combined kidney and bone marrow transplants from the ITN036ST trial, and samples were available only for these trial subjects. Healthy control blood was processed by Ficoll density gradient to PBMCs and cryopreserved; patient PBMCs were collected before and after transplant. With respect to this clone: Which antigen it targets is not known. No much larger clonotype is one base removed from it; base qualities were not supplied.

The material sequenced was Tregs from blood, taken before the transplant. The origin of this receptor is a human donor who received a combined kidney and bone marrow transplant. Here the chain combines TRBV25-1 and TRBJ2-5; the D gene is unclear. The DNA end is a closer match to TRBJ2-7, so the J assignment may be wrong. The CDR3 region: CASSEYWQDEQYF. The base sequence is TGTGCCAGCAGTGAATATTGGCAAGACGAGCAGTACTTC.